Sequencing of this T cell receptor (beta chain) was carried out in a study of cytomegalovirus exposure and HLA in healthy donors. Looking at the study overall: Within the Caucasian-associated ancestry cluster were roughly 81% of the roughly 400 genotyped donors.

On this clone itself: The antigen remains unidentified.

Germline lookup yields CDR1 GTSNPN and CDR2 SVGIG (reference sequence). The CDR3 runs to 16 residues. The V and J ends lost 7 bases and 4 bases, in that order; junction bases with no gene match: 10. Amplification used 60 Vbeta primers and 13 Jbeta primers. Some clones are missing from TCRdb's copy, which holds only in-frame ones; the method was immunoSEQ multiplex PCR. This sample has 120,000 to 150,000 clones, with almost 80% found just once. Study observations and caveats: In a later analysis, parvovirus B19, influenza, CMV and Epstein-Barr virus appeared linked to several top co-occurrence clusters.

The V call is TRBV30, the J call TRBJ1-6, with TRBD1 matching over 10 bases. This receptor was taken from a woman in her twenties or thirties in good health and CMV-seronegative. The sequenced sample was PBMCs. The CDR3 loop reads CASRTGGISYNSPLHF. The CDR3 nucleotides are TGTGCCTCGAGGACAGGGGGAATTTCTTATAATTCACCCCTCCACTTT.